This T cell receptor (beta chain) came from a study of cytomegalovirus exposure and HLA in healthy donors. This PCR relied on a set of 60 Vbeta primers and 13 Jbeta primers. Clones were read by immunoSEQ multiplex PCR, and TCRdb kept only the in-frame ones, dropping some. This table holds roughly 100,000 clones, approximately 64% found once. Study-wide results and caveats: Earlier analysis looked at TCR beta V segments, and most were productive about 90% or about 30% of the time. When analyzed later, a missense DCLRE1C variant was found to be linked to TCR beta V- and J-gene trimming. Reports showed the classifier diagnosing cytomegalovirus status with high specificity and sensitivity. Investigators reported 164 TCR beta chains as tied to cytomegalovirus.

With regard to this clone: The antigen remains undetermined.

The sequence came from a boy younger than 18 in good health and CMV-seropositive. Sequencing was done on a sample of PBMCs.

CDR3 loop: CASSPRILLIEISNEQFF. For the CDR3, the DNA is TGTGCCAGCAGCCCTAGGATCCTCCTGATCGAGATATCCAATGAGCAGTTCTTC. The chain joins TRBV5-6 to TRBJ2-1; D ambiguous. The CDR3 runs 18 residues. Per germline, CDR1 SGHDT and CDR2 YYEEEE. The V end was cut by 4 bases, the J end by 6 bases, with 26 bases between.